This T cell receptor beta chain was identified during a study of CD8+ T cells in alopecia areata. Across the study: Dosing with tofacitinib proceeded for 6 to 18 months, followed by 6 months off drug.

CDR3 length equals 14 residues. CDR1 and CDR2 from the germline V gene are MNHNY and SVGAGI (reference sequence). V dropped 1 base and J dropped 3 bases, with 9 bases sitting between them. Reverse transcribed after extraction, RNA yielded cDNA as the sequencing template. Generated by immunoSEQ multiplex PCR, the TCRdb table keeps only in-frame clones and is missing some. The sample lists 100,000 to 150,000 clones, about 50% occurring once. This clone has only a few counts. Antigen specificity is unknown. Findings and caveats of the study: The study found TCR sharing across patients less clear than in mice, possibly for HLA reasons.

Peripheral blood, together with lesional scalp punch biopsies, was collected from alopecia areata patients. The V gene is TRBV6-6, the J gene TRBJ1-1, with a tentative D call TRBD1 (5 bases). The origin of this receptor is a human donor with alopecia areata. Sequencing was performed on CD8+ T cells sorted from blood, taken at week 0. The CDR3 DNA sequence: TGTGCCAGCAGTTACTTGGTGGGGGACACTGAAGCTTTCTTT. Its protein product is CASSYLVGDTEAFF.